This paragraph covers one TCR beta chain sequence. This CDR3 region has 14 residues. Germline assignment: CDR1 MNHNY and CDR2 SVGAGI (reference sequence). Between the trimmed V and J ends, which lost 4 bases and 4 bases, there was a span of 13 bases. These data are taken from a study of control samples from healthy donors and cancer patients. The table came from immunoSEQ multiplex PCR; TCRdb's copy has only in-frame clones and leaves some out. Altogether about 2,300 clones are present, around 96% being singletons, with the ten largest covering 11%. This receptor was obtained from a man aged 70-80 years with colorectal cancer. The sample comprised PBMCs. The chain combines TRBV6-6 with TRBJ1-2; D is unresolved. This CDR3 reads CASSSTEGLYGYTF. CDR3 DNA: TGTGCCAGCAGTTCCACGGAAGGCCTCTATGGCTACACCTTC.